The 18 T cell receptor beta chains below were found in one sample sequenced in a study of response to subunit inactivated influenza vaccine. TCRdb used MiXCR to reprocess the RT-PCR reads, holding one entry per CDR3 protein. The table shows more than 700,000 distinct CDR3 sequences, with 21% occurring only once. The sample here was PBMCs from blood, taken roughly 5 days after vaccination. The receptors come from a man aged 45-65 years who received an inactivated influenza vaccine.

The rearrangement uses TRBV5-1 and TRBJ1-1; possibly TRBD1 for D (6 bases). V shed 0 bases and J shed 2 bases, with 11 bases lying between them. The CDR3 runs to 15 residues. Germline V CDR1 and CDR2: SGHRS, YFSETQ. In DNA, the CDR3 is TGCGCCAGCAGCTTGGGACAGGAAAAAAACACTGAAGCTTTCTTT. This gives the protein CASSLGQEKNTEAFF.

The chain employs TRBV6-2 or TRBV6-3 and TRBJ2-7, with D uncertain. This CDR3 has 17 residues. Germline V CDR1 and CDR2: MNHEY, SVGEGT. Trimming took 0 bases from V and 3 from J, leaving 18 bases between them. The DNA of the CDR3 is TGTGCCAGCAGTTACTCGAAGACCCCACCCCGAATCTACGAGCAGTACTTC. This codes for CASSYSKTPPRIYEQYF.

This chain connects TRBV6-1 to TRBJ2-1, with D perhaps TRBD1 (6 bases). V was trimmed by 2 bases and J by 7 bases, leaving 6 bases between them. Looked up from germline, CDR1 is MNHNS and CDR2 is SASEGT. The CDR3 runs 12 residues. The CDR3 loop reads CASSERGNEQFF. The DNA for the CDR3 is TGTGCCAGCAGTGAAAGGGGGAATGAGCAGTTCTTC.

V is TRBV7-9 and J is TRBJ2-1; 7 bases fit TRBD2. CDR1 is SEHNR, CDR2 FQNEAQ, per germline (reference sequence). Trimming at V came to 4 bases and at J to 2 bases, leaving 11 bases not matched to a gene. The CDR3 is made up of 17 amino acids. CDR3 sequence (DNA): TGTGCCAGCAGCTCCCGGTGGGGACTACCAACCTACAATGAGCAGTTCTTC. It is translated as CASSSRWGLPTYNEQFF. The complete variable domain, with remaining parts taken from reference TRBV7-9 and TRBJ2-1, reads DTGVSQNPRHKITKRGQNVTFRCDPISEHNRLYWYRQTLGQGPEFLTYFQNEAQLEKSRLLSDRFSAERPKGSFSTLEIQRTEQGDSAMYLCASSSRWGLPTYNEQFFGPGTRLTVL.

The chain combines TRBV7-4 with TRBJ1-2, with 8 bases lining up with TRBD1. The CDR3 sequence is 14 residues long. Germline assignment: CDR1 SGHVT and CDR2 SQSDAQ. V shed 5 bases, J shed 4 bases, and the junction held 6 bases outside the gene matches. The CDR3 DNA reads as TGTGCCAGCAGCAGAACAGGGGGAGGCTATGGCTACACCTTC. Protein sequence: CASSRTGGGYGYTF.

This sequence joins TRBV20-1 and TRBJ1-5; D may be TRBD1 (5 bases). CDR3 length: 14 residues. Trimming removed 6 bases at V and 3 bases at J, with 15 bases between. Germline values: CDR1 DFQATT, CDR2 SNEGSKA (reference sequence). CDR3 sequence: CSARPGSDNQPQHF. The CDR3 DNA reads TGCAGTGCCAGACCAGGGTCGGACAATCAGCCCCAGCATTTT.

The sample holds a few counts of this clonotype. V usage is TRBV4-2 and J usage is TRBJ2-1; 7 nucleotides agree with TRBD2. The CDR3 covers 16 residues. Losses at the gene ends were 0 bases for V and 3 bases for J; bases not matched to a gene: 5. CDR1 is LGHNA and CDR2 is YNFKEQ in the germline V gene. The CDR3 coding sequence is TGTGCCAGCAGCCAAGAGGGGAGGGCTTACTACAATGAGCAGTTCTTC. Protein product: CASSQEGRAYYNEQFF.

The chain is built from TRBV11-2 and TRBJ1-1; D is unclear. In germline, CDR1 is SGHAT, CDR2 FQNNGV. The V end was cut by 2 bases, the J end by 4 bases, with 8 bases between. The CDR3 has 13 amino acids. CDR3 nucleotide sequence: TGTGCCAGCAGCTTAAATTTTGTCACTGAAGCTTTCTTT. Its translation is CASSLNFVTEAFF.

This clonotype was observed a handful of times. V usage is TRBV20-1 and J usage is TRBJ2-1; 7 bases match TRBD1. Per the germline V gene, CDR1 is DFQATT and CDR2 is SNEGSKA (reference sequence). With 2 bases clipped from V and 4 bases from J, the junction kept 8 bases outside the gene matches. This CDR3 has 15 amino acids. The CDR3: CSARLRDRPYNEQFF. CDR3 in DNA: TGCAGTGCTAGACTCCGGGACAGACCATACAATGAGCAGTTCTTC.

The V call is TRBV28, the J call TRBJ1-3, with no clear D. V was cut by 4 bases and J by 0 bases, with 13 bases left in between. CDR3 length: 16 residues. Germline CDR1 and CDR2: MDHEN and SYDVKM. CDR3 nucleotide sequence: TGTGCCAGCAGTTCCCCCGGAGCCTACTCTGGAAACACCATATATTTT. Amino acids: CASSSPGAYSGNTIYF. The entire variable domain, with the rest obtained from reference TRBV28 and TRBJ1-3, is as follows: DVKVTQSSRYLVKRTGEKVFLECVQDMDHENMFWYRQDPGLGLRLIYFSYDVKMKEKGDIPEGYSVSREKKERFSLILESASTNQTSMYLCASSSPGAYSGNTIYFGEGSWLTVV.

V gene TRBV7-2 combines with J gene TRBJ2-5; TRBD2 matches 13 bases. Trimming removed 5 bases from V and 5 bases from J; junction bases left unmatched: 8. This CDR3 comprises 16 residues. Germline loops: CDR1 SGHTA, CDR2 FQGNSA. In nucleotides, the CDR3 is TGTGCCAGCAGCCCCGGACTAGCGGGAGTTTGGGAGACCCAGTACTTC. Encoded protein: CASSPGLAGVWETQYF.

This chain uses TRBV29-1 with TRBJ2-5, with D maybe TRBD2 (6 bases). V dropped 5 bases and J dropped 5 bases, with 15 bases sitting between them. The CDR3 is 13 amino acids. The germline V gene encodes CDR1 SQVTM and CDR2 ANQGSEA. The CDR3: CSVPWGERETQYF. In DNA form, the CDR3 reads TGCAGCGTTCCCTGGGGGGAGAGGGAGACCCAGTACTTC. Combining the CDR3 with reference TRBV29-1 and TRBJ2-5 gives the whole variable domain SAVISQKPSRDICQRGTSLTIQCQVDSQVTMMFWYRQQPGQSLTLIATANQGSEATYESGFVIDKFPISRPNLTFSTLTVSNMSPEDSSIYLCSVPWGERETQYFGPGTRLLVL.

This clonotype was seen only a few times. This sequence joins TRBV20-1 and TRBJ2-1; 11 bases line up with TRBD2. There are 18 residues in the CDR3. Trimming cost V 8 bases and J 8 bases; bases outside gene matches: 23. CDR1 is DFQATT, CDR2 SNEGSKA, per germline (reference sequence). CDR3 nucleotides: TGCAGTCGATTAAGACGGGGGACTAGCGGTCCATTCGGCTATGAGCAGTTCTTC. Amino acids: CSRLRRGTSGPFGYEQFF.

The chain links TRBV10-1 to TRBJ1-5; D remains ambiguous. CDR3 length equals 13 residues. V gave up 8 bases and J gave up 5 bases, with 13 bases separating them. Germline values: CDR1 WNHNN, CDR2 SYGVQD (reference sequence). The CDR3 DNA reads TGCGCCAGCCAGGCTTCAGATTATCAGCCCCAGCATTTT. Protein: CASQASDYQPQHF.

CDR3 nucleotides: TGTGCCAGCACCGGGTCCGGTGAGAGTGAGCAGTTCTTC. Encoded protein: CASTGSGESEQFF. The rearrangement uses TRBV12-3 or TRBV12-4 and TRBJ2-1; D is unresolved. This CDR3 is 13 amino acids long. V was shortened by 7 bases and J by 9 bases, with 16 bases between the two germline ends.

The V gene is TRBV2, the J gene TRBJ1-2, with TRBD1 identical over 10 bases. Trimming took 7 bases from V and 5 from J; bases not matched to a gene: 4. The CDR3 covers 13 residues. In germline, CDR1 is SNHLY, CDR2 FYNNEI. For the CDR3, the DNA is TGTGCCAGCACTTGGACAGGGGGTTATGGCTACACCTTC. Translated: CASTWTGGYGYTF.

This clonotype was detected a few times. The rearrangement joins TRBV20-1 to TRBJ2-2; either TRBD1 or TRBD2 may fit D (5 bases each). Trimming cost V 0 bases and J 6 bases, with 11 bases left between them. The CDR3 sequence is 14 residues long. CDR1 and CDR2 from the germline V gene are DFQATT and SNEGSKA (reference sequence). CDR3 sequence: CSAREDEGPGELFF. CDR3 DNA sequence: TGCAGTGCTAGAGAGGATGAGGGGCCCGGGGAGCTGTTTTTT.

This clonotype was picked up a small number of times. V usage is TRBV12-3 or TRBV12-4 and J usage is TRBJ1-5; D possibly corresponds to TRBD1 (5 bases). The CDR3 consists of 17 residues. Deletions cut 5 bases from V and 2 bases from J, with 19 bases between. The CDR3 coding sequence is TGTGCCAGCAGTCAAGGACACCCCCGGTCGGGCAATCAGCCCCAGCATTTT. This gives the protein CASSQGHPRSGNQPQHF.